The source of this TCR beta chain is a study of T cells after yellow fever vaccination. This CDR3 contains 14 residues. V dropped 8 bases and J dropped 2 bases, with 15 bases sitting between them. Germline assignment: CDR1 SGHTA and CDR2 FQGNSA. TCRdb reprocessed the 5' RACE reads with MiXCR, giving one entry per CDR3 protein. The table records hundreds of thousands of distinct CDR3 sequences, approximately 13% of them present only once. This clonotype was recorded a few times. This sequence was found in a man aged 25-45 years who received the YFV17D yellow fever vaccine. The chain is built from TRBV7-2 and TRBJ2-5, with D possibly matching TRBD2 (5 bases). The input for sequencing was PBMCs, taken on the day of the yellow fever booster vaccination. The DNA for the CDR3 is TGTGCCAGCGGACTTCAGCTAGCTCAAGAGACCCAGTACTTC. Amino acids: CASGLQLAQETQYF.